These 12 T cell receptor beta chains were all obtained from the same sample, sequenced in a study of spatial heterogeneity in lung cancer. Whole-study results and caveats: Tumor mutation counts were tracked by expanded intratumoral alpha and beta TCR counts.

These TCRs are of unknown antigen specificity. Time point in this sample: sample taken at primary tumor resection. Using its own MiXCR run on the 5' RACE reads, TCRdb lists one record per CDR3 protein. The table lists about 1,500 distinct CDR3 sequences, 4.5% to 5.5% of them singletons. This specimen was lung tumor tissue, taken at surgery. These receptor sequences come from a male donor with early-stage non-small cell lung cancer.

Judged by abundance, this clonotype is medium-sized. This chain uses TRBV12-3 or TRBV12-4 with TRBJ1-2; tentatively, D is TRBD1 (6 bases). Trimming took off 4 bases at V and 0 bases at J, with 6 bases between the two ends. This CDR3 has 13 residues. In DNA, the CDR3 is TGTGCCAGCAGTTGGACAGCTAACTATGGCTACACCTTC. This sequence encodes CASSWTANYGYTF.

This clonotype is labeled medium-sized. The rearrangement links TRBV24-1 to TRBJ2-7; 8 bases line up with TRBD1. V shed 11 bases and J 6 bases; nucleotides not matched to a gene: 17. The CDR3 is made up of 15 amino acids. Looked up from germline, CDR1 is KGHDR and CDR2 is SFDVKD. The DNA of the CDR3 is TGTGCCAAACCAGTGAAACGTGGGACAGGTGGCGAGCAGTACTTC. Translation gives CAKPVKRGTGGEQYF.

By frequency in the sample, this clonotype is medium-sized. The chain employs TRBV2 and TRBJ2-7; D uncertain. Germline loops: CDR1 SNHLY, CDR2 FYNNEI. CDR3 length equals 11 residues. V lost 5 bases to trimming and J lost 6 bases, with 8 bases between them. CDR3 amino acids: CASSHGPEQYF. In nucleotides, the CDR3 is TGTGCCAGCAGTCACGGACCCGAGCAGTACTTC.

The J gene is TRBJ2-2, the V gene TRBV29-1; no reliable D call. Looked up from germline, CDR1 is SQVTM and CDR2 is ANQGSEA. The CDR3 totals 12 residues. The V end was cut by 4 bases, the J end by 3 bases, with 6 bases between. CDR3 in amino acids: CSVVVDTGELFF. The CDR3 bases are TGCAGCGTTGTGGTGGACACCGGGGAGCTGTTTTTT.

The chain carries TRBV9 and TRBJ1-2; D is unresolved. The germline V gene encodes CDR1 SGDLS and CDR2 YYNGEE. The CDR3 loop spans 13 amino acids. Between the trimmed V and J ends, which lost 3 bases and 4 bases, there was a span of 10 bases. In DNA, the CDR3 is TGTGCCAGCAGCGAGAGTGAGACCTATGGCTACACCTTC. Translating it yields CASSESETYGYTF.

V is TRBV5-6 and J is TRBJ2-1; 9 nucleotides agree with TRBD1. The CDR3 is 16 amino acids. Germline CDR1 reads SGHDT; CDR2 reads YYEEEE. The V and J ends lost 3 bases and 1 base, in that order; junction bases with no gene match: 5. The CDR3, as DNA: TGTGCCAGCAGCTCAATACAGGGGGCGTCCTACAATGAGCAGTTCTTC. The encoded protein is CASSSIQGASYNEQFF.

V and J are TRBV29-1 and TRBJ2-7, with TRBD1 matching over 8 bases. The CDR3 runs 16 residues. The V gene end was trimmed by 3 bases and the J gene end by 5 bases; junction bases not matched to a gene: 15. Germline-derived CDR1 and CDR2 are SQVTM and ANQGSEA. CDR3: CSVDGAGGEDFHEQYF. The CDR3 region has the DNA TGCAGCGTTGACGGGGCAGGGGGCGAGGATTTCCACGAGCAGTACTTC.

In its sample, this clonotype is large. This sequence joins TRBV12-3 or TRBV12-4 and TRBJ2-3; 14 nucleotides match TRBD2. The CDR3 length is 17 residues. V shed 5 bases and J 2 bases; nucleotides not matched to a gene: 6. The CDR3 DNA is TGTGCCAGCAGTGCCGGACTAGCGGGGGGATACACAGATACGCAGTATTTT. Translated, it gives CASSAGLAGGYTDTQYF.

This clonotype is classed as medium-sized. This rearrangement joins TRBV2 to TRBJ2-1; TRBD1 might be the D (5 bases). V was trimmed by 4 bases and J by 4 bases, leaving 8 bases between them. Germline-derived CDR1 and CDR2 are SNHLY and FYNNEI. CDR3 length: 13 residues. The CDR3 is CASSAQGYNEQFF. As DNA, the CDR3 is TGTGCCAGCAGTGCGCAGGGATACAATGAGCAGTTCTTC.

This clonotype is categorized as medium-sized (0.01 to 0.1%). This sequence joins TRBV24-1 and TRBJ2-5; D uncertain. This CDR3 has 13 residues. Germline V gives CDR1 KGHDR, CDR2 SFDVKD. The V end lost 9 bases, the J end lost 2 bases, and 12 bases lay between the germline ends. DNA of the CDR3: TGTGCCACCGAAGAAGCGAGGCAAGAGACCCAGTACTTC. Its protein is CATEEARQETQYF.

V and J are TRBV5-1 and TRBJ2-7; TRBD2 is a possible D gene (5 bases). V dropped 4 bases and J dropped 3 bases, with 11 bases sitting between them. CDR1 and CDR2 from the germline V gene are SGHRS and YFSETQ. This CDR3 contains 13 residues. The CDR3 protein is CASSVGDYYEQYF. In nucleotides, the CDR3 is TGCGCCAGCAGCGTGGGAGATTACTACGAGCAGTACTTC.

This clonotype was seen at least ten times. The junction differs from germline at one of its ends, possibly a read error. This chain connects TRBV7-2 to TRBJ2-7; D is undetermined. The CDR3 consists of 14 residues. The germline CDR1 and CDR2 sequences are SGHTA and FQGNSA. CDR3 sequence: CASSLAETSSEQYF. In DNA form, the CDR3 reads TGTGCCAGCAGCTTAGCCGAGACCTCCTCCGAGCAGTACTTC.